These 21 T cell receptor beta chains were sequenced from one sample in a study of blood T cell repertoires in COVID-19. Assay used: immunoSEQ multiplex PCR; TCRdb lists only in-frame clones, some missing. The table lists fewer than 65,000 clones, approximately 87% of them singletons. The sample taken for sequencing was peripheral blood. The origin of the receptors is a human donor in a cohort sampled during active COVID-19.

This clone appeared a single time. This sequence joins TRBV19 and TRBJ2-7; 11 nucleotides line up with TRBD2. Germline CDR1 reads LNHDA; CDR2 reads SQIVND (reference sequence). The ends lost 3 bases at V and 7 bases at J; junction bases unmatched: 17. CDR3 size: 18 residues. CDR3 nucleotide sequence: TGTGCCAGTAGTATTGTCGGTAGCGGGGGGGCTTCTCCTACGGAGCAGTACTTC. Amino acids: CASSIVGSGGASPTEQYF. Using reference TRBV19 and TRBJ2-7 for the parts outside the CDR3, the full variable domain is DGGITQSPKYLFRKEGQNVTLSCEQNLNHDAMYWYRQDPGQGLRLIYYSQIVNDFQKGDIAEGYSVSREKKESFPLTVTSAQKNPTAFYLCASSIVGSGGASPTEQYFGPGTRLTVT.

This clone has only one observation. The V gene is TRBV7-9, the J gene TRBJ1-4, with 10 bases matching TRBD1. The CDR3 loop spans 15 amino acids. V gave up 4 bases and J gave up 3 bases; unmatched junction bases: 2. Germline assignment: CDR1 SEHNR and CDR2 FQNEAQ (reference sequence). Here the CDR3 reads CASSSGTGANEKLFF. DNA for the CDR3: TGTGCCAGCAGCTCCGGGACAGGGGCTAATGAAAAACTGTTTTTT. Together with reference TRBV7-9 and TRBJ1-4, the CDR3 gives the full variable domain: DTGVSQNPRHKITKRGQNVTFRCDPISEHNRLYWYRQTLGQGPEFLTYFQNEAQLEKSRLLSDRFSAERPKGSFSTLEIQRTEQGDSAMYLCASSSGTGANEKLFFGSGTQLSVL.

The V gene is TRBV5-4, the J gene TRBJ2-3; unclear D gene. The CDR3 covers 15 residues. CDR1 is SGHNT and CDR2 is YYREEE in the germline V gene (reference sequence). The V and J ends lost 4 bases and 2 bases respectively, with 14 bases between them. This CDR3 reads CASSLSPVNTDTQYF. The CDR3 nucleotides read TGTGCCAGCAGCCTCTCTCCTGTTAACACAGATACGCAGTATTTT.

This chain joins TRBV12-3 or TRBV12-4 and TRBJ1-2; no clear D gene. There are 12 residues in the CDR3. V was clipped by 5 bases and J by 6 bases, with 10 bases between them. The DNA for the CDR3 is TGTGCCAGCAGTACCCTGGTAGATGGCTACACCTTC. It yields the protein CASSTLVDGYTF.

This chain links TRBV5-6 with TRBJ1-1; TRBD1 aligns across 7 bases. This CDR3 comprises 12 residues. Germline V CDR1 and CDR2: SGHDT, YYEEEE. V was pared by 2 bases and J by 5 bases, with 0 bases of the junction left unmatched. CDR3: CASSLQGTEAFF. CDR3 sequence (DNA): TGTGCCAGCAGCTTACAGGGGACTGAAGCTTTCTTT. The entire variable domain, with the rest obtained from reference TRBV5-6 and TRBJ1-1, is as follows: DAGVTQSPTHLIKTRGQQVTLRCSPKSGHDTVSWYQQALGQGPQFIFQYYEEEERQRGNFPDRFSGHQFPNYSSELNVNALLLGDSALYLCASSLQGTEAFFGQGTRLTVV.

This clone was observed a few times. This sequence joins TRBV5-4 and TRBJ1-4, with 7 bases fitting TRBD1. The CDR3 contains 15 residues. J lost 5 bases, V lost 0 bases, and 4 bases had no gene match. Germline-derived CDR1 and CDR2 are SGHNT and YYREEE (reference sequence). DNA of the CDR3: TGTGCCAGCAGCTTGGCGGGACAGATAAATGAAAAACTGTTTTTT. As protein: CASSLAGQINEKLFF. Looking up the rest from reference TRBV5-4 and TRBJ1-4 gives the full variable domain: ETGVTQSPTHLIKTRGQQVTLRCSSQSGHNTVSWYQQALGQGPQFIFQYYREEENGRGNFPPRFSGLQFPNYSSELNVNALELDDSALYLCASSLAGQINEKLFFGSGTQLSVL.

The rearrangement links TRBV5-1 to TRBJ1-1; 7 positions agree with TRBD1. Germline CDR1 SGHRS, CDR2 YFSETQ. The CDR3 consists of 13 residues. V lost 2 bases and J lost 4; bases outside the gene matches: 2. Written as DNA, the CDR3 is TGCGCCAGCAGCTTCCGGACAGGCACTGAAGCTTTCTTT. It encodes CASSFRTGTEAFF.

V is TRBV24-1 and J is TRBJ1-1; D gene ambiguous. The length of the CDR3 is 12 residues. Germline V gene data show CDR1 as KGHDR and CDR2 as SFDVKD. Trimming stripped 2 bases from V and 7 bases from J, with 7 bases between. The DNA of the CDR3 is TGTGCCACCAGTGATTCACATTTTGAAGCTTTCTTT. Its protein product is CATSDSHFEAFF.

This clone showed up just once. The V gene is TRBV5-1, the J gene TRBJ1-1; possible D gene TRBD1, 5 bases. The CDR3 totals 14 residues. The ends were cut back, 7 bases at V and 4 bases at J, with 17 bases in the middle. From germline, CDR1 is SGHRS and CDR2 YFSETQ. The DNA for the CDR3 is TGCGCCAGCTACCCTGGGGGAGGCGGCACTGAAGCTTTCTTT. This translates into CASYPGGGGTEAFF.

V and J are TRBV28 and TRBJ2-7, with 8 nucleotides matching TRBD2. V trimming: 0 bases; J trimming: 5 bases; junction bases outside the gene matches: 6. The CDR3 length is 15 residues. The germline V gene encodes CDR1 MDHEN and CDR2 SYDVKM. The chain's CDR3 is CASSLWAGGRHEQYF. CDR3 in DNA: TGTGCCAGCAGTTTATGGGCGGGGGGCCGGCACGAGCAGTACTTC.

The chain employs TRBV28 and TRBJ2-5; 8 bases are shared with TRBD1. CDR3 length: 16 residues. Germline assignment: CDR1 MDHEN and CDR2 SYDVKM. V dropped 7 bases and J dropped 5; count of bases not matched to a gene: 15. The CDR3 is CASIQGGQGARETQYF. CDR3 nucleotides: TGTGCCAGCATCCAGGGCGGGCAGGGGGCTCGGGAGACCCAGTACTTC.

CDR3 DNA sequence: TGTGCCAGCAGCTCAGAACTAGCGGGAAAACAAGAGACCCAGTACTTC. Translation gives CASSSELAGKQETQYF. The chain couples TRBV7-2 to TRBJ2-5, with 10 bases aligning to TRBD2. The CDR3 consists of 16 residues. CDR1 is SGHTA and CDR2 is FQGNSA in the germline V gene. J was trimmed by 2 bases and V by 4 bases; bases with no gene match: 7.

The chain links TRBV2 to TRBJ2-3; 12 positions match TRBD2. Germline CDR1 and CDR2: SNHLY and FYNNEI. V shed 4 bases and J 0 bases; nucleotides not matched to a gene: 2. The CDR3 is 16 residues long. CDR3 residues: CASSAGTSGSTDTQYF. In DNA form, the CDR3 reads TGTGCCAGCAGTGCCGGGACTAGCGGGAGCACAGATACGCAGTATTTT.

The chain has TRBV7-2 and TRBJ2-2, with 7 bases identical to TRBD2. Germline V lookup: CDR1 SGHTA, CDR2 FQGNSA. The CDR3 is 16 amino acids. J gave up 2 bases and V 10 bases, and 13 bases lay outside the gene matches. CDR3 in DNA: TGTGCCACCTCGGGCGGGGGACTAAGAAACACCGGGGAGCTGTTTTTT. Translated, it gives CATSGGGLRNTGELFF.

The gene calls are TRBV7-2 and TRBJ1-4, with D maybe TRBD1 (6 bases). Deletions cut 2 bases from V and 7 bases from J, with 14 bases between. The CDR3 contains 15 residues. Looked up from germline, CDR1 is SGHTA and CDR2 is FQGNSA. DNA for the CDR3: TGTGCCAGCAGCTTACAGGGGAGATACGGTGAAAAACTGTTTTTT. Amino acid sequence: CASSLQGRYGEKLFF.

The chain recombines TRBV6-5 with TRBJ2-1; the match to TRBD2 covers 12 bases. Germline V CDR1 and CDR2: MNHEY, SVGAGI. Trimming cost V 8 bases and J 4 bases; bases outside gene matches: 6. CDR3 length equals 15 residues. CDR3 nucleotide sequence: TGTGCCAGCGTCGCTAGCGGGGGGGATTACAATGAGCAGTTCTTC. Encoded protein: CASVASGGDYNEQFF.

J is TRBJ1-1 and V is TRBV25-1; weak D call: TRBD1 (5 bases). Between the trimmed V and J ends, which lost 3 bases and 5 bases, there was a span of 10 bases. This CDR3 spans 13 amino acids. Per germline, CDR1 MGHDK and CDR2 SYGVNS. The CDR3: CASSEAGRTEAFF. The CDR3 coding sequence is TGTGCCAGCAGTGAGGCAGGGAGGACTGAAGCTTTCTTT.

The V gene is TRBV20-1, the J gene TRBJ2-5; 8 bases line up with TRBD1. The ends lost 3 bases at V and 4 bases at J; junction bases unmatched: 4. The CDR3 covers 13 residues. Germline V lookup: CDR1 DFQATT, CDR2 SNEGSKA (reference sequence). This CDR3 reads CSASPGGRETQYF. CDR3 nucleotide sequence: TGCAGTGCTAGTCCAGGGGGCCGAGAGACCCAGTACTTC.

This clone has a single count. V usage is TRBV6-6 and J usage is TRBJ1-1, with D unresolved. CDR1 and CDR2 (germline): MNHNY, SVGAGI (reference sequence). This CDR3 has 9 amino acids. The CDR3 bases are TGTGCGGCGGGCGCTGAAGCTTTCTTT. Its translation: CAAGAEAFF.

The sample holds a few counts of this clone. This chain links TRBV27 with TRBJ2-7; 14 nucleotides align to TRBD2. The ends lost 4 bases at V and 4 bases at J; junction bases unmatched: 9. CDR3 length equals 17 residues. Germline assignment: CDR1 MNHEY and CDR2 SMNVEV (reference sequence). CDR3 region: CASSSGTSGGPRYEQYF. Written as DNA, the CDR3 is TGTGCCAGCAGTTCAGGGACTAGCGGGGGTCCGCGATACGAGCAGTACTTC.

V and J are TRBV5-1 and TRBJ2-3, with D possibly being TRBD1 (6 bases). Germline CDR1 is SGHRS and CDR2 is YFSETQ. Trimming removed 4 bases from V and 0 bases from J, with 12 bases in between. The CDR3 runs 15 residues. CDR3 amino acids: CASSRGHPSTDTQYF. The CDR3 DNA is TGCGCCAGCAGCCGGGGACACCCAAGCACAGATACGCAGTATTTT.